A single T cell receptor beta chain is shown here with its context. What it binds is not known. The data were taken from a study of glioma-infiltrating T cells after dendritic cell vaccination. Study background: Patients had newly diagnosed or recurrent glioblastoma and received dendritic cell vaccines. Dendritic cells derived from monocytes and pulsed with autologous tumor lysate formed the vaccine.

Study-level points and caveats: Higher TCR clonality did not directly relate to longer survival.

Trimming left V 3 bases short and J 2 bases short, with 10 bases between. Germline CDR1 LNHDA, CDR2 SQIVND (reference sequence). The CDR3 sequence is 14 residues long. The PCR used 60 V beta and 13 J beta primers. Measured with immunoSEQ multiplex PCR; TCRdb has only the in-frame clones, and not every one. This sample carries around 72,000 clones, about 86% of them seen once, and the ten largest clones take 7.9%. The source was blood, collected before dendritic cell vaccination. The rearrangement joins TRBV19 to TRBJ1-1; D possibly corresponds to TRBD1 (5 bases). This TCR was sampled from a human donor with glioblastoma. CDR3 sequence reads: CASSIPTDNTEAFF. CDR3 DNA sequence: TGTGCCAGTAGTATCCCGACAGATAACACTGAAGCTTTCTTT.